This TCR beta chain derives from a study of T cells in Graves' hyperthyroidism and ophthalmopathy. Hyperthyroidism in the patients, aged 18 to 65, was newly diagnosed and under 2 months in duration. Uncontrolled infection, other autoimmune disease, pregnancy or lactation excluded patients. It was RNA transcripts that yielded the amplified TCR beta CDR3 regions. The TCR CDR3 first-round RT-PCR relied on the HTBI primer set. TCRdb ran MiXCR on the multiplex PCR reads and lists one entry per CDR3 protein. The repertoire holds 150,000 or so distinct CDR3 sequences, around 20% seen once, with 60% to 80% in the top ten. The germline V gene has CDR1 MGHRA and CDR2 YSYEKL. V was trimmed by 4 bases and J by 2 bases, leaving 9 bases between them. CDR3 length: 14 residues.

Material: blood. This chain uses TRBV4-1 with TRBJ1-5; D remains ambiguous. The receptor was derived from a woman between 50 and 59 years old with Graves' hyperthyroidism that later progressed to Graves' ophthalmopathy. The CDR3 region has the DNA TGCGCCAGCAGCCCAGTCACCGGCAATCAGCCCCAGCATTTT. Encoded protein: CASSPVTGNQPQHF.